This is a list of T cell receptor beta chains from one sample in a study of CD8+ T cells in alopecia areata. Sequenced by immunoSEQ multiplex PCR; TCRdb stores in-frame clones only, minus some. There are roughly 210,000 clones in the sample; approximately 45% occur only once, and approximately 2.4% lies in the top ten. The source material was CD4+ T cells sorted from blood, sampled at approximately week 36, from a patient treated with tofacitinib. The receptors come from a human donor with alopecia areata. The CDR3 runs from the conserved cysteine through the conserved F or W. Each record gives: CDR3 protein, J gene, V gene, D gene. The D gene is left open where the match is weak.

cdr3_aa: CASERGETRSSYEQYF
j_call: TRBJ2-7
v_call: TRBV11-2
d_call: .

cdr3_aa: CASSLVRTGEQYF
j_call: TRBJ2-7
v_call: TRBV7-6
d_call: .

cdr3_aa: CASSMTGPKGEQYF
j_call: TRBJ2-7
v_call: TRBV5-1
d_call: .

cdr3_aa: CASSRGEQETQYF
j_call: TRBJ2-5
v_call: TRBV6-4
d_call: .

cdr3_aa: CASSSQGGFGYEQYF
j_call: TRBJ2-7
v_call: TRBV11-2
d_call: TRBD2

cdr3_aa: CASRPQDTNTEAFF
j_call: TRBJ1-1
v_call: TRBV7-2
d_call: .

cdr3_aa: CAWSVRSGQPQHF
j_call: TRBJ1-5
v_call: TRBV30
d_call: .

cdr3_aa: CASSLSPRAGYGYTF
j_call: TRBJ1-2
v_call: TRBV28
d_call: .

cdr3_aa: CASRLAGGAEQYF
j_call: TRBJ2-7
v_call: TRBV7-2
d_call: TRBD2

cdr3_aa: CASQRGLNTGELFF
j_call: TRBJ2-2
v_call: TRBV7-8
d_call: .

cdr3_aa: CASSLQGQKETQYF
j_call: TRBJ2-5
v_call: TRBV13
d_call: TRBD1

cdr3_aa: CAWSRDTGNQPQHF
j_call: TRBJ1-5
v_call: TRBV30
d_call: .

cdr3_aa: CASSQYNGEQYF
j_call: TRBJ2-7
v_call: TRBV6-6
d_call: .

cdr3_aa: CSVERARRGETQYF
j_call: TRBJ2-5
v_call: TRBV29-1
d_call: .

cdr3_aa: CASSRPDTEAFF
j_call: TRBJ1-1
v_call: TRBV6-5
d_call: .

cdr3_aa: CASSYRGDTEAFF
j_call: TRBJ1-1
v_call: TRBV6-6
d_call: .

cdr3_aa: CASGSAGETQYF
j_call: TRBJ2-5
v_call: TRBV5-1
d_call: .

cdr3_aa: CASGTSGSVDTGELFF
j_call: TRBJ2-2
v_call: TRBV5-1
d_call: TRBD2

cdr3_aa: CASSAWDGGELFF
j_call: TRBJ2-2
v_call: TRBV9
d_call: .

cdr3_aa: CSASSRNIQYF
j_call: TRBJ2-4
v_call: TRBV20-1
d_call: .

cdr3_aa: CASSVARAGTF
j_call: TRBJ1-2
v_call: TRBV2
d_call: .

cdr3_aa: CSVERGRDTQYF
j_call: TRBJ2-3
v_call: TRBV29-1
d_call: TRBD1

cdr3_aa: CAWSLTTGAQETQYF
j_call: TRBJ2-5
v_call: TRBV30
d_call: TRBD1

cdr3_aa: CASIPGGWGNQPQHF
j_call: TRBJ1-5
v_call: TRBV6-6
d_call: TRBD1